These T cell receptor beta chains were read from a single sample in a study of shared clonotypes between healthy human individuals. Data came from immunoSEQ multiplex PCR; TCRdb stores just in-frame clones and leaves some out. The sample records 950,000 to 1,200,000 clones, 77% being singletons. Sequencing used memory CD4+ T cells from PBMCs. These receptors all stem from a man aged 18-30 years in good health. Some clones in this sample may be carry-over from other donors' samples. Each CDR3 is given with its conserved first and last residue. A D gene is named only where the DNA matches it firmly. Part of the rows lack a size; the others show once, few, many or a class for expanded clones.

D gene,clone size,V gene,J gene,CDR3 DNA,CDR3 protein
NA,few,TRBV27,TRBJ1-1,TGTGCCAGCACCCGATTTGGGGCAGGGGATACTGAAGCTTTCTTT,CASTRFGAGDTEAFF
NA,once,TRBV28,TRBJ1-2,TGTGCCAGCAGTCCGGCGGTTCGCAACTATGGCTACACCTTC,CASSPAVRNYGYTF
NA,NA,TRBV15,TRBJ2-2,TGTGCCACCAGCAGAGACACCGGGGAGCTGTTTTTT,CATSRDTGELFF
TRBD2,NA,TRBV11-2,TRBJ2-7,TGTGCCAGCAGGCCTTTTGGCGGGGGGCACGAGCAGTACTTC,CASRPFGGGHEQYF
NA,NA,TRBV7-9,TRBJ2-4,TGTGCCAGCAGCTTGCCCCTCGATGTAAACATTCAGTACTTC,CASSLPLDVNIQYF
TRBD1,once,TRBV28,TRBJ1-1,TGTGCCAGCAGTTTCTCAGGGGGCGGGAACACTGAAGCTTTCTTT,CASSFSGGGNTEAFF
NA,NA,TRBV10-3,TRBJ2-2,TGTGCCATCAGTGAGTCGAATGTGAGACAGGCGAACACCGGGGAGCTGTTTTTT,CAISESNVRQANTGELFF
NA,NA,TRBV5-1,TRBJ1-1,TGCGCCAGCAGCGGGGGGTCAGTGAACACTGAAGCTTTCTTT,CASSGGSVNTEAFF
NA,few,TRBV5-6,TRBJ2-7,TGTGCCAGCAGCTTGTACGCAGCCAGGTGGTCGGACGAGCAGTACTTC,CASSLYAARWSDEQYF
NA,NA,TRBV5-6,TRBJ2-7,TGTGCCAGCAGCTTGGGCCCGGCCTACGAGCAGTACTTC,CASSLGPAYEQYF
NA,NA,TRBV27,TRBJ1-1,TGTGCCAGCAGGCCAACAGAGAACACTGAAGCTTTCTTT,CASRPTENTEAFF
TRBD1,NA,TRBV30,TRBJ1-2,TGTGCCTGGAGCCGGGACAGTCGAAGTGGCTACACCTTC,CAWSRDSRSGYTF
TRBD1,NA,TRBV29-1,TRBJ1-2,TGCAGCGCCCGGACAGGGGGAAACTATGGCTACACCTTC,CSARTGGNYGYTF
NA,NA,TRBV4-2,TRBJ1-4,TGTGCCAGCAGCCAAGTCAGCACAGGAGGAGAAAAACTGTTTTTT,CASSQVSTGGEKLFF